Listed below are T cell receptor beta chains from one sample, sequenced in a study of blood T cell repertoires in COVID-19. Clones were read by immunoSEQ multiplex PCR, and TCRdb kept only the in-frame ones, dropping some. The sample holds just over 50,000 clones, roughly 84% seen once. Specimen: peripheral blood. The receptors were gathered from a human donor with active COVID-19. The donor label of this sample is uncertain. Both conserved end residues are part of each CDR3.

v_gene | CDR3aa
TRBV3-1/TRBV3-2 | CASSQNTGAGFGEKLFF
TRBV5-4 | CASSLIVDNEQFF
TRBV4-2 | CASSQDQLNTGELFF
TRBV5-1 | CASSLGGYNTEAFF
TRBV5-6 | CASSPVQGHTGELFF
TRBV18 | CASSPLDTTGSYNSPLHF
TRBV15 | CATSRVRGAGNTIYF
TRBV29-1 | CSVLLRGVGEKLFF
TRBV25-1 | CASSGSSTSLGTDTQYF
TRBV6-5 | CASSYSPGNNEQFF
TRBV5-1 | CASSLELAGEDTQYF
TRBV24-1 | CATSDSRKNTGELFF
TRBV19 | CASTQDRDNEQFF
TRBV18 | CASSPPTFAVPHEQYF
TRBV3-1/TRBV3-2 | CASSQEFQREAFF
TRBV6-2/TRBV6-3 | CASSYGLRNTEAFF
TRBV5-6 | CASSFGDRGYTF
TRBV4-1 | CASSQDGTEAFQETQYF
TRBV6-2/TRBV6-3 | CASSYRSGIVNTEAFF
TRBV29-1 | CSARTGPTEAFF
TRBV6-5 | CASRLGPLSEAFF